This T cell receptor (beta chain) is drawn from a study of blood T cell repertoires in COVID-19. The overall study: Donors in the United States, Italy and Spain gave samples during acute or convalescent COVID-19. Sources were T cells, B-cell-depleted T cells, or PBMCs; the material itself was cDNA or gDNA.

As originally analysed: Reference gene primer amplification in the assay estimated nucleated cell counts. The data were produced by immunoSEQ multiplex PCR, yet TCRdb's version contains in-frame clones alone and is incomplete. V, J and clone size derive from that table, while D and trimming were established from the DNA sequence. The sample contains 140,000 to 150,000 clones, approximately 80% of which appear only once. CDR3 size: 12 residues. V was cut by 2 bases and J by 6 bases, with 6 bases left in between. Germline V CDR1 and CDR2: SGHKS, YYEKEE (reference sequence). The specimen was peripheral blood. The chain couples TRBV5-5 to TRBJ1-5, with D unclear. The sequence derives from a woman between 35 and 50 years old with active or convalescent COVID-19. The CDR3 sequence: CASSFSSQPQHF. The CDR3 bases are TGTGCCAGCAGCTTTTCGAGTCAGCCCCAGCATTTT.